This T cell receptor (beta chain) is drawn from a study of monozygotic twins with inflammatory bowel disease. Template switching appended UMIs that held a 6-nucleotide sample barcode. From the 5' RACE reads, TCRdb lists one entry per CDR3 protein and no DNA. Listed are 150,000 to 200,000 distinct CDR3 sequences; 6.5% to 9% falls within the top ten. Each donor supplied more than 2 ml of blood. This CDR3 has 17 amino acids. Germline V gene lookup returns CDR1 DFQATT and CDR2 SNEGSKA (reference sequence). The receptor was derived from a human donor with ulcerative colitis or Crohn's disease, or a healthy co-twin of an affected twin (not recorded which). The chain carries TRBV20-1 and TRBJ1-2; TCRdb returns TRBD1, unconfirmable since there is no DNA. The sample was blood. The chain's CDR3 is CSASKNRQGPREAGYTF.